Below, one TCR beta chain is given with its context. This sample was included in a study of neoadjuvant anti-PD-1 for oral cavity cancer. Study-level information: Non-progressing patients received a fourth nivolumab dose near day 43, then surgery on days 50-56.

Sequencing used immunoSEQ multiplex PCR; TCRdb keeps in-frame clones, though not all of them. The profile shows about 15,000 clones, roughly 70% of them singletons. PBMCs were not maintained or expanded in culture before analysis. The CDR3 runs to 17 residues. Trimming cost V 5 bases and J 3 bases, with 22 bases left between them. The chain links TRBV6-7 to TRBJ1-1; D call uncertain. TRBV6-7 is placed among ORFs of uncertain function. The clonotype was recovered from a person aged 35-79 years with oral cavity squamous cell carcinoma. This specimen was PBMCs, taken before nivolumab (anti-PD-1) treatment. CDR3 amino acids: CASSPTGVQLMYTEAFF. The CDR3 DNA is TGTGCCAGCAGTCCCACCGGGGTCCAGTTAATGTACACTGAAGCTTTCTTT.